A selection of T cell receptor beta chains follows, all from one sample in a study of blood T cells in healthy people across ages. TCRdb fed the 5' RACE reads into MiXCR, producing one record per CDR3 protein. The table includes 1.5 million to 2 million distinct CDR3 sequences, roughly 52% detected once. Material: blood. These receptor sequences come from a woman aged 40 to 50 in good health. Each CDR3 is given without its conserved first and last residue. The order of the fields is clone size, J gene, V gene, CDR3 protein. Expanded clones get a size class; other rows say once, few or many, or leave the size out.

>few|TRBJ2-3|TRBV7-8
ASSSGHTSTDTQY
>once|TRBJ2-1|TRBV9
ASSATGDAGRNEQF
>few|TRBJ1-6|TRBV7-2
ASQPGQYNSPLH
>few|TRBJ2-7|TRBV29-1
SVEAPGSSYEQY
>-|TRBJ2-3|TRBV20-1
SARDPRGGSTDTQY
>-|TRBJ2-5|TRBV10-1
ASSGTGLQETQY
>few|TRBJ2-1|TRBV7-3
ASSATSRTLYNEQF
>-|TRBJ2-1|TRBV28
ASSVGLEQF
>many|TRBJ2-6|TRBV28
ASSLGTSGANVLT
>few|TRBJ2-5|TRBV6-2/TRBV6-3
ASSYSSFGTQY
>-|TRBJ2-5|TRBV20-1
SASRGARFQETQY
>-|TRBJ1-2|TRBV5-6
ASSFIGQPDGYT
>-|TRBJ2-5|TRBV27
ASSEGQKGDRETQY
>-|TRBJ2-2|TRBV4-1
ASSHAGLAGTRGGELF
>-|TRBJ1-2|TRBV28
ASSMKPGQGAYGYT
>-|TRBJ2-3|TRBV4-2
ASSQKAGPSTDTQY
>few|TRBJ2-7|TRBV6-5
ASSYQRGEQY
>few|TRBJ2-3|TRBV6-5
ASSHLDRSTDTQY
>few|TRBJ2-7|TRBV4-1
ASSQGVQGTYEQY
>-|TRBJ2-7|TRBV12-3/TRBV12-4
ASSLWAGGVSYEQY
>-|TRBJ2-1|TRBV4-3
ASSQGFSRGSVNEQF
>-|TRBJ1-2|TRBV4-3
ASSQEGASPVRSYT
>-|TRBJ2-1|TRBV11-3
ASSLDPLAYEQF
>few|TRBJ1-1|TRBV5-1
ASRKGAEAF
>-|TRBJ2-1|TRBV7-3
ASSPVGLAGASEQF
>few|TRBJ2-5|TRBV29-1
SGGTEETQY
>-|TRBJ2-7|TRBV21-1
ASSNHRGRSYEQY
>-|TRBJ1-1|TRBV12-3/TRBV12-4
ASSPTAGTEAF
>few|TRBJ2-6|TRBV29-1
SVKTGISGANVLT
>few|TRBJ2-7|TRBV7-2
ASSLAGTGGNYEQY
>-|TRBJ1-6|TRBV12-3/TRBV12-4
ASSPGRLSSYNSPLH
>-|TRBJ1-1|TRBV6-2/TRBV6-3
ASSYRLGNTEAF
>once|TRBJ2-1|TRBV6-1
ASIGLAGASYNEQF
>few|TRBJ2-4|TRBV20-1
SASEAIQY
>-|TRBJ2-1|TRBV10-2
ASSEPTSTGGFYSEQF
>few|TRBJ2-3|TRBV4-3
ASSRGQGGTDTQY
>-|TRBJ2-1|TRBV7-2
ASSSQGGTGVEQF
>-|TRBJ2-3|TRBV5-6
ASSSTRVTQY
>few|TRBJ1-1|TRBV9
ASSTRQGTNTEAF
>few|TRBJ2-7|TRBV6-6
ASTRGEGYEQY
>-|TRBJ1-1|TRBV12-3/TRBV12-4
ASSLVSAF
>few|TRBJ2-3|TRBV4-1
ASSQQPTGDGTDTQY
>-|TRBJ2-1|TRBV13
ASSTDTSSSYNEQF
>-|-|TRBV7-2
ASSPRLRGRSDETQY
>-|TRBJ2-3|TRBV21-1
ASSNGPLAGGRADTQY
>few|TRBJ2-1|TRBV27
ASSLRRAGNEQF
>-|TRBJ1-5|TRBV20-1
SARDPWTGEVNQPQH
>few|TRBJ2-5|TRBV7-7
ASSPGRVEETQY
>-|TRBJ2-3|TRBV5-8
ASSGTVSSTDTQY
>-|TRBJ2-2|TRBV20-1
SARSSRSPTGELF
>few|TRBJ2-5|TRBV12-3/TRBV12-4
ASSKGLAGETQY
>-|TRBJ1-2|TRBV27
ASSSGSFSNYGYT
>-|TRBJ2-5|TRBV18
ASAPFGQETQY
>-|TRBJ2-7|TRBV5-5
ASKSGTLSSYEQY